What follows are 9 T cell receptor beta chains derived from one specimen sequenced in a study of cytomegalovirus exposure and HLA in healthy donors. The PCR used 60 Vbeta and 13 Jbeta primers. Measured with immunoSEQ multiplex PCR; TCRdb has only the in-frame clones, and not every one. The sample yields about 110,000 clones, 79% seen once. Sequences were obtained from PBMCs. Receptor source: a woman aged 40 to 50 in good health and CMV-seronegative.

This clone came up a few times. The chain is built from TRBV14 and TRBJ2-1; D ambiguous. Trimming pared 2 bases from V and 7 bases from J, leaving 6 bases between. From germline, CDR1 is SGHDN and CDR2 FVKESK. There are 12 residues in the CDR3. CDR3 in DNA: TGTGCCAGCAGCCAATCTCGTAATGAGCAGTTCTTC. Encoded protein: CASSQSRNEQFF.

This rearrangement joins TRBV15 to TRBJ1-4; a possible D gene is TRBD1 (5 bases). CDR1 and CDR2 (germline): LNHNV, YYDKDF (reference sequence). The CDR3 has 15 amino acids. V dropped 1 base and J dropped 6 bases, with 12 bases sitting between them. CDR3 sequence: CATSRGRGWDEKLFF. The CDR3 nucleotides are TGTGCCACCAGCAGAGGGAGGGGATGGGATGAAAAACTGTTTTTT.

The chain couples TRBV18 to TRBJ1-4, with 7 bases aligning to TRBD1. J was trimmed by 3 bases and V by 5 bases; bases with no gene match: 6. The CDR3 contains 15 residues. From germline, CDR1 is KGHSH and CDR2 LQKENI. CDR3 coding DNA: TGTGCCAGCTCAAGAGACAGGGTTGCTAATGAAAAACTGTTTTTT. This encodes CASSRDRVANEKLFF.

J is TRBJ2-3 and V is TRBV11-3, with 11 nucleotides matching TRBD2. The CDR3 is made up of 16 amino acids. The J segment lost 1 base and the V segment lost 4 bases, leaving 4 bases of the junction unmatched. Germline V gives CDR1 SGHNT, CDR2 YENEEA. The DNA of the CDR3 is TGTGCCAGCAGCTACGGGACTAGCGGACGCACAGATACGCAGTATTTT. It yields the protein CASSYGTSGRTDTQYF. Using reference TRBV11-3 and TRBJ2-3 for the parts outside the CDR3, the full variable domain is EAGVVQSPRYKIIEKKQPVAFWCNPISGHNTLYWYLQNLGQGPELLIRYENEEAVDDSQLPKDRFSAERLKGVDSTLKIQPAELGDSAVYLCASSYGTSGRTDTQYFGPGTRLTVL.

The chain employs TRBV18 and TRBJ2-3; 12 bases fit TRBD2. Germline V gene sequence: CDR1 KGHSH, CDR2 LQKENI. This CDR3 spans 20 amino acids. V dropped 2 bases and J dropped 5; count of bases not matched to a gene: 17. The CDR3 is CASSPSIAETSGGIGDTQYF. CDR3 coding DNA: TGTGCCAGCTCACCATCGATAGCTGAGACTAGCGGGGGAATAGGAGATACGCAGTATTTT.

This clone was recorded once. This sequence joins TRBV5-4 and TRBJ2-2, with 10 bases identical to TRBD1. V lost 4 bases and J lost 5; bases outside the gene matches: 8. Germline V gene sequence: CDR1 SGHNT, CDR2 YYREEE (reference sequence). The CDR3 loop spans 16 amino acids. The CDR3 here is CASSPGTGVRTGELFF. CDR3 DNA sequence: TGTGCCAGCAGCCCGGGGACAGGGGTTAGAACCGGGGAGCTGTTTTTT.

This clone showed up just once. The CDR3 loop is CASSPGQVRDEQYF. The CDR3 DNA sequence: TGTGCCAGCTCACCAGGGCAGGTACGTGACGAGCAGTACTTC. V gene TRBV18 combines with J gene TRBJ2-7; D gene ambiguous. This CDR3 region has 14 residues. The V gene's germline CDR1 is KGHSH and CDR2 LQKENI. V dropped 2 bases and J dropped 5 bases, with 13 bases sitting between them.

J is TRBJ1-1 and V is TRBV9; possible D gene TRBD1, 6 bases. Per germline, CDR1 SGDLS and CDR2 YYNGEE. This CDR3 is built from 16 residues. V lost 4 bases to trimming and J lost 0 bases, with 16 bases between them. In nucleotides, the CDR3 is TGTGCCAGCAGCCATACAAGAACAGGGATGAACACTGAAGCTTTCTTT. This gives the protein CASSHTRTGMNTEAFF. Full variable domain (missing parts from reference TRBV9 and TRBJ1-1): DSGVTQTPKHLITATGQRVTLRCSPRSGDLSVYWYQQSLDQGLQFLIQYYNGEERAKGNILERFSAQQFPDLHSELNLSSLELGDSALYFCASSHTRTGMNTEAFFGQGTRLTVV.

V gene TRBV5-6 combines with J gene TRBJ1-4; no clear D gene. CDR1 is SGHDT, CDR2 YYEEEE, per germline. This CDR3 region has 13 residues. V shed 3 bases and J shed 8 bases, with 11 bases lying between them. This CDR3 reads CASSWRRAEKLFF. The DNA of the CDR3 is TGTGCCAGCAGCTGGCGGAGGGCCGAAAAACTGTTTTTT.